This is a list of T cell receptor beta chains from one sample in a study of cytomegalovirus exposure and HLA in healthy donors. Assay used: immunoSEQ multiplex PCR; TCRdb lists only in-frame clones, some missing. The top ten clones hold more than 1.2% of a sample with 150,000 to 190,000 clones, around 75% of them seen once. Material for sequencing was PBMCs. The receptors were gathered from a young man in good health and CMV-seronegative. Both conserved end residues are trimmed from each CDR3. Some rows have no size entry. The others give once, few or many, or a class for an expanded clone.

CDR3 protein: ASSLGTGMNTEAF
V gene: TRBV5-1
clone size: .
J gene: TRBJ1-1
CDR3 length: 13

CDR3 protein: ASSYSLQGPYNEQF
V gene: TRBV6-6
clone size: .
J gene: TRBJ2-1
CDR3 length: 14

CDR3 protein: ASSVDIRGTGELF
V gene: TRBV5-1
clone size: .
J gene: TRBJ2-2
CDR3 length: 13

CDR3 protein: SSSLGSGRGENGYT
V gene: TRBV7-9
clone size: once
J gene: TRBJ1-2
CDR3 length: 14

CDR3 protein: ASRPQGAPYEQY
V gene: TRBV2
clone size: .
J gene: TRBJ2-7
CDR3 length: 12

CDR3 protein: ARSLWGGETQY
V gene: TRBV5-3
clone size: few
J gene: TRBJ2-5
CDR3 length: 11

CDR3 protein: ASTGTNFQETQY
V gene: TRBV2
clone size: .
J gene: TRBJ2-5
CDR3 length: 12

CDR3 protein: ASSQGRQGYEQY
V gene: TRBV14
clone size: .
J gene: TRBJ2-7
CDR3 length: 12

CDR3 protein: ASSPSGRSNTGELF
V gene: TRBV7-7
clone size: .
J gene: TRBJ2-2
CDR3 length: 14

CDR3 protein: ASSLQGPEQY
V gene: TRBV7-2
clone size: .
J gene: .
CDR3 length: 10

CDR3 protein: ASSLEAGFGRDQY
V gene: TRBV27
clone size: .
J gene: TRBJ2-5
CDR3 length: 13

CDR3 protein: ASSADWPADTQY
V gene: TRBV5-6
clone size: .
J gene: TRBJ2-3
CDR3 length: 12

CDR3 protein: ASSSLRETQY
V gene: TRBV19
clone size: once
J gene: TRBJ2-5
CDR3 length: 10